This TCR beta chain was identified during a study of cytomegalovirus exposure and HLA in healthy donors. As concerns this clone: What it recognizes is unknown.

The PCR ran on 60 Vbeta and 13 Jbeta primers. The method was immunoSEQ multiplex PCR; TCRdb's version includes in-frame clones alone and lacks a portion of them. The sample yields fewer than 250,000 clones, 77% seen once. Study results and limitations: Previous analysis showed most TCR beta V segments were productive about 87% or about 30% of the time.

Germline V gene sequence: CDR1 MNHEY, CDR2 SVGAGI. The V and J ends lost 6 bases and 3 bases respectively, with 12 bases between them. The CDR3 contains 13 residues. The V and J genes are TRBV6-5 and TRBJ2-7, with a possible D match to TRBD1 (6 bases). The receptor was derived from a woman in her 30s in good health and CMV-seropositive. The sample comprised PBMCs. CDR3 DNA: TGTGCCAGCAGCATTGACAGGAGCTACGAGCAGTACTTC. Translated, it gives CASSIDRSYEQYF.